The 27 T cell receptor beta chains presented below share a single source sample, sequenced in a study of brain metastases from non-small cell lung cancer. Clones were sequenced by immunoSEQ multiplex PCR, and TCRdb holds only the in-frame ones, with some missing. Seen here are about a thousand clones, around 80% observed once, and the top ten hold about 12%. Material: tumor-adjacent normal tissue. The receptors here all came from a donor over 35 with non-small cell lung cancer.

This clone was detected a few times. The V call is TRBV7-9, the J call TRBJ2-3; D remains unclear. This CDR3 has 16 residues. Trimming cost V 1 base and J 6 bases, with 17 bases left between them. Germline V CDR1 and CDR2: SEHNR, FQNEAQ (reference sequence). In DNA form, the CDR3 reads TGTGCCAGCAGCTTAGGGCAGTCTGTCAAGCTGGATACGCAGTATTTT. It is translated as CASSLGQSVKLDTQYF. Supplemented by reference TRBV7-9 and TRBJ2-3, the full variable domain reads DTGVSQNPRHKITKRGQNVTFRCDPISEHNRLYWYRQTLGQGPEFLTYFQNEAQLEKSRLLSDRFSAERPKGSFSTLEIQRTEQGDSAMYLCASSLGQSVKLDTQYFGPGTRLTVL.

The chain links TRBV5-1 to TRBJ2-5; D is perhaps TRBD2 (5 bases). Germline loops: CDR1 SGHRS, CDR2 YFSETQ. Deletions cut 2 bases from V and 1 base from J, with 9 bases between. This CDR3 has 14 residues. Here the CDR3 reads CASSFGLAQETQYF. CDR3 sequence (DNA): TGCGCCAGCAGCTTTGGTCTAGCCCAAGAGACCCAGTACTTC.

V is TRBV2 and J is TRBJ2-1; 9 positions match TRBD2. Germline V lookup: CDR1 SNHLY, CDR2 FYNNEI. Losses at the gene ends were 3 bases for V and 5 bases for J; bases not matched to a gene: 5. The CDR3 length is 15 residues. CDR3: CASSDRTSANNEQFF. The DNA of the CDR3 is TGTGCCAGCAGTGATAGGACTAGCGCTAACAATGAGCAGTTCTTC.

CDR3 amino acids: CASSPLGEENTEAFF. The CDR3 DNA reads as TGTGCCAGCAGCCCCTTGGGGGAAGAGAACACTGAAGCTTTCTTT. V gene TRBV7-9 combines with J gene TRBJ1-1; tentatively, D is TRBD1 (5 bases). The CDR3 has 15 residues. Germline CDR1 is SEHNR and CDR2 is FQNEAQ (reference sequence). Trimming left V 5 bases short and J 1 base short, with 14 bases between.

This clone occurred once. The chain couples TRBV3-1 (or the pseudogene TRBV3-2) to TRBJ1-6; D unresolved. Germline loops: CDR1 LGHDT, CDR2 YNNKEL (reference sequence). This CDR3 contains 17 residues. V dropped 0 bases and J dropped 0 bases, with 9 bases sitting between them. DNA for the CDR3: TGTGCCAGCAGCCAAGATTTCGGGAGCTCCTATAATTCACCCCTCCACTTT. It codes for CASSQDFGSSYNSPLHF.

For this clone: This same CDR3 is encoded by further DNA sequences in the sample. V usage is TRBV27 and J usage is TRBJ2-7; the D call may be TRBD1 or TRBD2 (7 bases each). CDR3 length: 14 residues. V lost 3 bases, J lost 9 bases, and 18 bases lay in between. The germline CDR1 and CDR2 sequences are MNHEY and SMNVEV (reference sequence). The chain's CDR3 is CASSFFAGGDGQYF. CDR3 nucleotide sequence: TGTGCCAGCAGTTTTTTTGCAGGGGGGGACGGGCAGTACTTC.

This chain uses TRBV18 with TRBJ1-1; D call uncertain. Trimming removed 5 bases from V and 6 bases from J, with 10 bases in between. CDR1 and CDR2 from the germline V gene are KGHSH and LQKENI. CDR3 size: 12 residues. The CDR3 sequence is CASSSEGSEAFF. CDR3 nucleotide sequence: TGTGCCAGCTCATCAGAAGGGTCTGAAGCTTTCTTT.

The J gene is TRBJ2-1, the V gene TRBV7-8; D remains unclear. The CDR3 runs to 17 residues. Trimming took off 3 bases at V and 0 bases at J, with 15 bases between the two ends. Germline CDR1 reads SGHVS; CDR2 reads FQNEAQ. The CDR3: CASSFFSTGSSYNEQFF. CDR3 DNA sequence: TGTGCCAGCAGCTTTTTCTCGACTGGAAGCTCCTACAATGAGCAGTTCTTC.

V usage is TRBV18 and J usage is TRBJ2-7, with D possibly matching TRBD1 (6 bases). The CDR3 has 13 amino acids. CDR1 is KGHSH and CDR2 is LQKENI in the germline V gene. Trimming cost V 4 bases and J 5 bases, with 12 bases left between them. The CDR3 region has the DNA TGTGCCAGCTCACGCGAGACAGGAGACGAGCAGTACTTC. Translated: CASSRETGDEQYF.

The chain recombines TRBV5-1 with TRBJ2-3; possibly TRBD1 for D (6 bases). The length of the CDR3 is 15 residues. CDR1 is SGHRS and CDR2 is YFSETQ in the germline V gene. Trimming left V 4 bases short and J 3 bases short, with 15 bases between. The CDR3 region has the DNA TGCGCCAGCAGCGGGGGCAGCGAGATAACAGATACGCAGTATTTT. Translated, it gives CASSGGSEITDTQYF.

The rearrangement joins TRBV28 to TRBJ2-5; 7 nucleotides match TRBD1. From germline, CDR1 is MDHEN and CDR2 SYDVKM. The J segment lost 2 bases and the V segment lost 6 bases, leaving 3 bases of the junction unmatched. CDR3 length equals 13 residues. For the CDR3, the DNA is TGTGCCAGCAGGTGGACAGGTCAAGAGACCCAGTACTTC. Amino acids: CASRWTGQETQYF. Together with reference TRBV28 and TRBJ2-5, the CDR3 gives the full variable domain: DVKVTQSSRYLVKRTGEKVFLECVQDMDHENMFWYRQDPGLGLRLIYFSYDVKMKEKGDIPEGYSVSREKKERFSLILESASTNQTSMYLCASRWTGQETQYFGPGTRLLVL.

The genes are TRBV3-1 (or the pseudogene TRBV3-2) and TRBJ1-1; TRBD1 agrees at 7 bases. Trimming removed 2 bases from V and 6 bases from J; junction bases left unmatched: 12. The CDR3 runs to 16 residues. Germline values: CDR1 LGHDT, CDR2 YNNKEL (reference sequence). The CDR3 spells CASSQQQGTWGAEAFF. The CDR3 DNA reads as TGTGCCAGCAGCCAACAACAGGGGACCTGGGGAGCTGAAGCTTTCTTT.

V usage is TRBV7-8 and J usage is TRBJ2-7; D remains unclear. CDR1 SGHVS and CDR2 FQNEAQ come from the germline V gene. CDR3 length equals 15 residues. V was cut by 1 base and J by 5 bases, with 15 bases left in between. DNA for the CDR3: TGTGCCAGCAGCTTAGATTTTGGCAATTTCCACGAGCAGTACTTC. It is translated as CASSLDFGNFHEQYF.

This clone was observed once. A much more abundant neighbour one base away suggests this may be a read error. This sample also contains other DNA sequences that code for the same CDR3. V is TRBV10-3 and J is TRBJ1-2, with unresolved D. The CDR3 spans 14 residues. CDR1 ENHRY and CDR2 SYGVKD come from the germline V gene. In DNA, the CDR3 is TGTGCTATCAGTGAGTCGAGCCAGTTCTATGGCTACACCTTC. This encodes CAISESSQFYGYTF.

The chain uses TRBV28 and TRBJ1-5; no clear D. Germline CDR1 and CDR2: MDHEN and SYDVKM. Trimming pared 5 bases from V and 4 bases from J, leaving 18 bases between. The CDR3 runs 16 residues. The chain's CDR3 is CASSPNGPPRNQPQHF. In nucleotides, the CDR3 is TGTGCCAGCAGTCCCAACGGGCCACCGAGGAATCAGCCCCAGCATTTT.

The chain carries TRBV19 and TRBJ1-1, with D hard to call. Germline-derived CDR1 and CDR2 are LNHDA and SQIVND (reference sequence). There are 14 residues in the CDR3. Trimming took 1 base from V and 5 from J, leaving 11 bases between them. The CDR3 here is CASSIVGVWTEAFF. CDR3 nucleotide sequence: TGTGCCAGTAGTATAGTCGGGGTATGGACTGAAGCTTTCTTT.

This sequence joins TRBV3-1 (or the pseudogene TRBV3-2) and TRBJ2-1, with D possibly matching TRBD1 (6 bases). Trimming cost V 1 base and J 5 bases, with 15 bases left between them. There are 16 residues in the CDR3. Germline CDR1 is LGHDT and CDR2 is YNNKEL (reference sequence). The CDR3 DNA sequence: TGTGCCAGCAGCCAAGGGATACAGGGTTTGGACAATGAGCAGTTCTTC. Protein: CASSQGIQGLDNEQFF.

This chain connects TRBV14 to TRBJ2-2; 9 nucleotides match TRBD1. The V segment lost 4 bases and the J segment 5 bases; nucleotides outside the gene matches: 5. CDR1 is SGHDN and CDR2 is FVKESK in the germline V gene. The CDR3 is 15 residues long. CDR3 sequence: CASSPPGQGTGELFF. The CDR3 coding sequence is TGTGCCAGCAGCCCACCGGGACAGGGAACCGGGGAGCTGTTTTTT.

V and J are TRBV11-3 and TRBJ1-2; D unresolved. This CDR3 region has 13 residues. Germline V CDR1 and CDR2: SGHNT, YENEEA. Trimming removed 5 bases from V and 1 base from J, with 8 bases in between. The CDR3 sequence: CASSLGLNYGYTF. The CDR3 DNA is TGTGCCAGCAGCCTGGGCCTTAACTATGGCTACACCTTC. Based on the CDR3 plus reference TRBV11-3 and TRBJ1-2, the full variable domain is EAGVVQSPRYKIIEKKQPVAFWCNPISGHNTLYWYLQNLGQGPELLIRYENEEAVDDSQLPKDRFSAERLKGVDSTLKIQPAELGDSAVYLCASSLGLNYGYTFGSGTRLTVV.

J is TRBJ2-1 and V is TRBV7-3, with 7 nucleotides matching TRBD2. Germline V gene lookup returns CDR1 SGHTA and CDR2 FQGTGA. With V trimmed by 8 bases and J by 4 bases, 5 bases remained unmatched. The CDR3 covers 13 residues. The CDR3 is CASSRGVYNEQFF. The CDR3 DNA is TGTGCCAGCTCTCGGGGGGTTTACAATGAGCAGTTCTTC.

A remark on this clone: One end of the junction fails to match germline, which may point to a read error. The chain recombines TRBV5-5 with TRBJ2-1; no clear D gene. The CDR3 has 15 residues. Germline assignment: CDR1 SGHKS and CDR2 YYEKEE (reference sequence). CDR3 bases: TGTGCCAACAGCTCCCCATCGAGCTCCTACAATGAGCAGTTCTTC. Translation: CANSSPSSSYNEQFF. The full variable domain, rest sourced from reference TRBV5-5 and TRBJ2-1, is DAGVTQSPTHLIKTRGQQVTLRCSPISGHKSVSWYQQVLGQGPQFIFQYYEKEERGRGNFPDRFSARQFPNYSSELNVNALLLGDSALYLCANSSPSSSYNEQFFGPGTRLTVL.

The chain joins TRBV7-9 to TRBJ1-2; D may be TRBD1 (5 bases). Germline V CDR1 and CDR2: SEHNR, FQNEAQ (reference sequence). The length of the CDR3 is 15 residues. Deletions cut 0 bases from V and 5 bases from J, with 13 bases between. The CDR3, as DNA: TGTGCCAGCAGCTTAGCGGGACCGGATCGATATGGCTACACCTTC. Translated: CASSLAGPDRYGYTF.

Written as DNA, the CDR3 is TGTGCCAGCAGTCCCACACCGGGACAGCAGTACGAGCAGTACTTC. This codes for CASSPTPGQQYEQYF. The J gene is TRBJ2-7, the V gene TRBV27; 7 bases fit TRBD1. Losses at the gene ends were 5 bases for V and 4 bases for J; bases not matched to a gene: 11. This CDR3 has 15 amino acids. Germline CDR1 reads MNHEY; CDR2 reads SMNVEV (reference sequence).

The rearrangement uses TRBV3-1 (or the pseudogene TRBV3-2) and TRBJ2-1; the D is unclear. The CDR3 has 16 amino acids. The germline V gene has CDR1 LGHDT and CDR2 YNNKEL (reference sequence). V lost 5 bases, J lost 5 bases, and 19 bases lay in between. CDR3 sequence (DNA): TGTGCCAGCAGCAGGGTAGTTCCCCATTCCGACAATGAGCAGTTCTTC. Translating it yields CASSRVVPHSDNEQFF.

V is TRBV27 and J is TRBJ2-7; D is undetermined. This CDR3 has 15 residues. Trimming took 1 base from V and 2 from J, leaving 12 bases between them. Germline V CDR1 and CDR2: MNHEY, SMNVEV (reference sequence). The CDR3 sequence is CASSLYQLTPYEQYF. DNA for the CDR3: TGTGCCAGCAGTTTATACCAGTTGACCCCCTACGAGCAGTACTTC.

This clone showed up just a few times. The V gene is TRBV2, the J gene TRBJ2-5; 9 bases are a match to TRBD2. This CDR3 region has 16 residues. CDR1 is SNHLY, CDR2 FYNNEI, per germline. The V and J ends lost 6 bases and 4 bases, in that order; junction bases with no gene match: 12. The CDR3 nucleotides are TGTGCCAGCAGCGGCAGGACACTGCGGGAGGGAGAGACCCAGTACTTC. It translates to CASSGRTLREGETQYF.

V gene TRBV12-3 or TRBV12-4 combines with J gene TRBJ2-2, with D perhaps TRBD1 (5 bases). CDR3 length: 13 amino acids. The V end lost 6 bases, the J end lost 3 bases, and 8 bases lay between the germline ends. The CDR3 region is CASREQDTGELFF. For the CDR3, the DNA is TGTGCCAGCAGGGAACAGGACACCGGGGAGCTGTTTTTT.